This TCR beta chain was captured by sequencing in a study of blood T cell repertoires in COVID-19. Study overall: From the United States, Italy and Spain came samples of acute and convalescent COVID-19. T cells, B-cell-depleted T cells, or PBMCs provided the cDNA or gDNA that served as material.

In the original analysis: Amplification from reference gene primers served as the basis for estimated nucleated cell counts. Assay used: immunoSEQ multiplex PCR; TCRdb lists only in-frame clones, some missing. The V and J calls and clone size come from that table; D and trimming were worked out from the DNA. The sample gives 200,000 to 300,000 clones, approximately 90% of which show up once; 8% to 10% is in the top ten. Cohort 3 recovered donors had two negative PCRs, clearance, or symptom resolution. The CDR3 is made up of 17 amino acids. Germline-derived CDR1 and CDR2 are SGHVS and FQNEAQ. Trimming at V came to 6 bases and at J to 5 bases, leaving 13 bases not matched to a gene.

The chain is built from TRBV7-8 and TRBJ1-5, with TRBD1 matching 10 bases. The sequenced material came from PBMCs or T cells enriched from blood (not recorded which). The sequence was collected from a middle-aged man who had recovered from COVID-19. Here the CDR3 reads CASRSQPGQGSDQPQHF. CDR3 coding DNA: TGTGCCAGCAGGTCGCAGCCGGGACAGGGGTCAGATCAGCCCCAGCATTTT.